Below, 22 T cell receptor beta chains from the same sample are listed, as sequenced in a study of shared clonotypes between healthy human individuals. Produced via immunoSEQ multiplex PCR; TCRdb's table is partial and in-frame only. The data show about 730,000 clones, just under 75% seen once. Specimen: memory CD4+ T cells sorted from blood. Subset denoted: CD45RA-negative fraction. These receptors all stem from a woman aged 25 to 39 in good health.

This chain joins TRBV10-1 and TRBJ2-1, with 11 nucleotides matching TRBD2. The CDR3 consists of 15 residues. From germline, CDR1 is WNHNN and CDR2 SYGVQD (reference sequence). V was pared by 4 bases and J by 6 bases, with 5 bases of the junction left unmatched. The CDR3, as DNA: TGCGCCAGCAGTGGTCTAGCGGGAGGCCGCAATGAGCAGTTCTTC. As protein: CASSGLAGGRNEQFF.

Comment on this clone: A read error may be the cause here, since a much bigger clone is one base away. The gene calls are TRBV7-9 and TRBJ1-3; D is undetermined. Trimming cost V 5 bases and J 2 bases, with 4 bases left between them. The germline V gene has CDR1 SEHNR and CDR2 FQNEAQ (reference sequence). The CDR3 is made up of 12 amino acids. The CDR3 loop reads CASSPTGNTIYF. The CDR3, as DNA: TGTGCCAGCAGCCCTACTGGAAACACCATATATTTT.

The chain combines TRBV6-5 with TRBJ2-3; 8 bases agree with TRBD2. This CDR3 region has 15 residues. CDR1 and CDR2 from the germline V gene are MNHEY and SVGAGI. The trim removed 5 bases at V and 5 bases at J, leaving 9 bases unmatched. CDR3 sequence (DNA): TGTGCCAGCAGTCCCAGGGCGGGAGGACGAGATACGCAGTATTTT. Encoded protein: CASSPRAGGRDTQYF.

The CDR3 is CASRGTGYSGANVLTF. CDR3 nucleotides: TGTGCCAGCAGGGGGACAGGGTACTCTGGGGCCAACGTCCTGACTTTC. The V and J genes are TRBV28 and TRBJ2-6; 9 bases map to TRBD1. Germline V lookup: CDR1 MDHEN, CDR2 SYDVKM. Unmatched junction bases numbered 3, after V lost 6 bases and J lost 0 bases. The CDR3 extends over 16 amino acids.

This chain links TRBV6-1 with TRBJ2-7, with 10 bases lining up with TRBD2. J gave up 3 bases and V 6 bases, and 8 bases lay outside the gene matches. The CDR3 covers 15 residues. CDR1 is MNHNS, CDR2 SASEGT, per germline. The DNA for the CDR3 is TGTGCCAGCAGAGCCATAGCGGGAGGACACTACGAGCAGTACTTC. This sequence encodes CASRAIAGGHYEQYF.

The rearrangement joins TRBV4-2 to TRBJ2-1, with 9 bases that match TRBD2. V lost 1 base to trimming and J lost 3 bases; unmatched junction nucleotides: 7. Germline CDR1 is LGHNA and CDR2 is YNFKEQ. The CDR3 consists of 17 residues. In nucleotides, the CDR3 is TGTGCCAGCAGCCAAGGCAGGGGTAGCGGGAGCTACAATGAGCAGTTCTTC. Its protein product is CASSQGRGSGSYNEQFF.

V and J are TRBV19 and TRBJ2-7; the D call may be TRBD1 or TRBD2 (5 bases each). The germline V and J ends were trimmed by 8 bases and 1 base, with 18 bases remaining between them. CDR1 is LNHDA, CDR2 SQIVND, per germline (reference sequence). The CDR3 loop spans 15 amino acids. For the CDR3, the DNA is TGTGCCAGTCGAACCGGGGCGGTAGGGTCCTACGAGCAGTACTTC. Its translation is CASRTGAVGSYEQYF.

The genes are TRBV5-1 and TRBJ1-1, with 7 nucleotides matching TRBD1. This CDR3 has 16 amino acids. The germline gives CDR1 SGHRS, CDR2 YFSETQ. With 4 bases clipped from V and 6 bases from J, the junction kept 15 bases outside the gene matches. CDR3 bases: TGCGCCAGCAGCCGGGGCGACAGGGTCCTAGACGCTGAAGCTTTCTTT. Its protein is CASSRGDRVLDAEAFF.

This chain joins TRBV11-2 and TRBJ1-5, with no clear D. There are 9 residues in the CDR3. With 6 bases removed from V and 11 bases from J, the gap between germline ends came to 5 bases. Looked up from germline, CDR1 is SGHAT and CDR2 is FQNNGV. The CDR3 DNA reads as TGTGCCAGCAGTCAAACCCAGCATTTT. The encoded protein is CASSQTQHF.

This chain connects TRBV20-1 to TRBJ2-7; D gene uncertain. The germline V gene has CDR1 DFQATT and CDR2 SNEGSKA (reference sequence). The CDR3 has 11 residues. The ends were cut back, 6 bases at V and 2 bases at J, with 8 bases in the middle. CDR3 amino acids: CSAVVAYEQYF. CDR3 DNA: TGCAGTGCCGTAGTGGCCTACGAGCAGTACTTC.

The rearrangement links TRBV27 to TRBJ1-4, with TRBD1 as a possible D gene (5 bases). Between the trimmed V and J ends, which lost 3 bases and 4 bases, there was a span of 15 bases. The CDR3 runs 16 residues. The V gene's germline CDR1 is MNHEY and CDR2 SMNVEV (reference sequence). CDR3 coding DNA: TGTGCCAGCAGTTTCGGGGCGGGGACCTTTAATGAAAAACTGTTTTTT. It translates to CASSFGAGTFNEKLFF.

This clone was detected only a few times. The V gene is TRBV7-3, the J gene TRBJ2-1; D perhaps matches TRBD1 (6 bases). Per germline, CDR1 SGHTA and CDR2 FQGTGA. The CDR3 is 15 amino acids. Trimming removed 5 bases at V and 4 bases at J, with 15 bases between. CDR3 protein: CASSKDSRSYNEQFF. The CDR3 DNA reads as TGTGCCAGCAGCAAGGACAGCCGAAGTTACAATGAGCAGTTCTTC.

The genes are TRBV6-1 and TRBJ2-3, with D tentatively TRBD2 (6 bases). The V and J ends lost 5 bases and 3 bases respectively, with 9 bases between them. CDR3 length: 13 amino acids. CDR1 and CDR2 (germline): MNHNS, SASEGT. The CDR3 sequence is CASSRDWTDTQYF. The CDR3 DNA sequence: TGTGCCAGCAGTCGGGACTGGACAGATACGCAGTATTTT.

This chain uses TRBV5-1 with TRBJ2-2, with TRBD2 identical over 10 bases. The CDR3 totals 14 residues. Germline CDR1 is SGHRS and CDR2 is YFSETQ. After removal of 4 bases from V and 6 bases from J, the junction contained 3 bases not matched to a gene. As DNA, the CDR3 is TGCGCCAGCAGCGAAGGGACTAGCGCCGGGGAGCTGTTTTTT. Its translation is CASSEGTSAGELFF.

The chain recombines TRBV29-1 with TRBJ2-5; TRBD1 might be the D (6 bases). The germline V gene encodes CDR1 SQVTM and CDR2 ANQGSEA. The CDR3 runs to 13 residues. Trimming left V 5 bases short and J 1 base short, with 11 bases between. The CDR3 reads CSVPTGSQETQYF. In DNA, the CDR3 is TGCAGCGTTCCTACAGGGTCCCAAGAGACCCAGTACTTC.

J is TRBJ2-7 and V is TRBV27; 14 bases fit TRBD2. V lost 5 bases to trimming and J lost 3 bases; unmatched junction nucleotides: 9. Germline values: CDR1 MNHEY, CDR2 SMNVEV (reference sequence). The CDR3 runs 17 residues. The CDR3 spells CASSPGLAGASFYEQYF. The CDR3 bases are TGTGCCAGCAGTCCGGGACTAGCGGGAGCGTCGTTCTACGAGCAGTACTTC.

The chain carries TRBV5-1 and TRBJ2-1; perhaps D is TRBD1 or TRBD2 (6 bases each). V was cut by 7 bases and J by 8 bases, with 19 bases left in between. The germline CDR1 and CDR2 sequences are SGHRS and YFSETQ. This CDR3 comprises 14 residues. The CDR3 coding sequence is TGCGCCAGCGGGCGGGACCCAGGGGCATATGAGCAGTTCTTC. Protein sequence: CASGRDPGAYEQFF.

About this clone itself: This sample includes further DNA sequences coding for the same CDR3. V is TRBV30 and J is TRBJ1-1, with 9 bases matching TRBD1. The J segment lost 0 bases and the V segment lost 4 bases, leaving 3 bases of the junction unmatched. The CDR3 is 14 amino acids. Germline V gene lookup returns CDR1 GTSNPN and CDR2 SVGIG (reference sequence). The CDR3 spells CAWTRDRVNTEAFF. As DNA, the CDR3 is TGTGCCTGGACCCGGGACAGGGTGAACACTGAAGCTTTCTTT.

A note on this clone: Other DNA sequences in this specimen translate into the identical CDR3. J is TRBJ2-1 and V is TRBV7-8; D may be TRBD2 (6 bases). Germline V gives CDR1 SGHVS, CDR2 FQNEAQ. Trimming stripped 1 base from V and 1 base from J, with 8 bases between. The CDR3 sequence is 15 residues long. The CDR3 region is CASSLGGRSYNEQFF. CDR3 nucleotides: TGTGCCAGCAGCTTAGGGGGGAGGTCCTACAATGAGCAGTTCTTC.

This clone was observed a handful of times. V and J are TRBV2 and TRBJ2-7, with D hard to call. The germline V and J ends were trimmed by 7 bases and 2 bases, with 12 bases remaining between them. The CDR3 is made up of 13 amino acids. The germline gives CDR1 SNHLY, CDR2 FYNNEI. This chain's CDR3 is CASNDGAAYEQYF. CDR3 bases: TGTGCCAGCAACGACGGAGCCGCCTACGAGCAGTACTTC. Complete variable domain (other parts from reference TRBV2 and TRBJ2-7): EPEVTQTPSHQVTQMGQEVILRCVPISNHLYFYWYRQILGQKVEFLVSFYNNEISEKSEIFDDQFSVERPDGSNFTLKIRSTKLEDSAMYFCASNDGAAYEQYFGPGTRLTVT.

The J gene is TRBJ1-5, the V gene TRBV28; maybe TRBD1 (5 bases). CDR3 length equals 13 residues. V lost 2 bases, J lost 6 bases, and 8 bases lay in between. Looked up from germline, CDR1 is MDHEN and CDR2 is SYDVKM. CDR3 protein: CASSLGGSQPQHF. The DNA for the CDR3 is TGTGCCAGCAGTTTAGGGGGAAGTCAGCCCCAGCATTTT.

This chain joins TRBV7-8 and TRBJ2-2, with D possibly matching TRBD2 (5 bases). CDR1 and CDR2 from the germline V gene are SGHVS and FQNEAQ. V shed 5 bases and J shed 4 bases, with 8 bases lying between them. This CDR3 comprises 13 residues. CDR3 coding DNA: TGTGCCAGCAGCGGACGGGGCACCGGGGAGCTGTTTTTT. It encodes CASSGRGTGELFF.